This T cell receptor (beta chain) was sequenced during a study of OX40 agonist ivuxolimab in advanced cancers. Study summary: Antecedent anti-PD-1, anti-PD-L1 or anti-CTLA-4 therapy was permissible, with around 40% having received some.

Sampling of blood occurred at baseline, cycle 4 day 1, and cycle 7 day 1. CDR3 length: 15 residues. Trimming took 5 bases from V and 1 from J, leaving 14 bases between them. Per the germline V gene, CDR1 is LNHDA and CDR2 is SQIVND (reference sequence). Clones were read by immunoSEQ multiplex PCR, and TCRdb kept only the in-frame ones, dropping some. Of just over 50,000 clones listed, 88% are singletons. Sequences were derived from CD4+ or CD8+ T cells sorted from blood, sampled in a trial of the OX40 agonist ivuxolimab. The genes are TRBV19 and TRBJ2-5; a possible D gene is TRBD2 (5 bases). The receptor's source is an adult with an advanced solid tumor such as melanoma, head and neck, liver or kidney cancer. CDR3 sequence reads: CASSVGVTPQETQYF. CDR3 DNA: TGTGCCAGTAGTGTCGGGGTGACCCCCCAAGAGACCCAGTACTTC.